The 25 T cell receptor beta chains below come from one sample, sequenced in a study of T cells in Graves' hyperthyroidism and ophthalmopathy (dated by TCRdb to the late 2010s). Library construction relied on multiplex PCR. TCRdb records Illumina HiSeq 2000 as the sequencer. The TCR beta CDR3 regions were amplified from RNA transcripts. The TCR CDR3 was subjected to a first round of RT-PCR using the HTBI primer set and the Qiagen OneStep RT-PCR kit. The public reads were reprocessed in TCRdb via fastp at Q25 and MiXCR, keeping in-frame beta chains. Identical CDR3 proteins give one entry, which carries the most common genes and DNA. The sample table records 340,000 or so distinct CDR3 sequences; 16% of these occur just once. Around 34% of the sample belongs to the ten largest clones. Sequencing input: blood. Every receptor here comes from a man in his thirties or forties with Graves' hyperthyroidism.

Many counts were recorded for this clonotype. This chain joins TRBV30 and TRBJ1-2; D gene unclear. Germline V gene sequence: CDR1 GTSNPN, CDR2 SVGIG (reference sequence). The V and J ends lost 3 bases and 7 bases respectively, with 9 bases between them. The CDR3 length is 11 residues. CDR3 amino acids: CAWSKAGGYTF. The CDR3 DNA reads as TGTGCCTGGAGCAAGGCAGGTGGCTACACCTTC.

This clonotype showed up many times. The chain has TRBV2 and TRBJ2-1, with D unresolved. The germline V gene encodes CDR1 SNHLY and CDR2 FYNNEI. Trimming shortened V by 5 bases and J by 4 bases, and 9 bases separated the two germline ends. The CDR3 covers 13 residues. CDR3 coding DNA: TGTGCCAGCAGTCCCACAGTTTACAATGAGCAGTTCTTC. Translation gives CASSPTVYNEQFF.

This clonotype has ten or more counts. The rearrangement links TRBV5-1 to TRBJ2-7, with TRBD2 matching over 9 bases. Germline loops: CDR1 SGHRS, CDR2 YFSETQ. Unmatched junction bases numbered 9, after V lost 3 bases and J lost 2 bases. The CDR3 runs 16 residues. In DNA form, the CDR3 reads TGCGCCAGCAGCTCCGCTTTCGGCGGGAGGGCCTACGAGCAGTACTTC. Translating gives CASSSAFGGRAYEQYF.

This clonotype was counted many times. This CDR3 reads CSARDWQPDTQYF. The CDR3 nucleotides are TGCAGTGCTAGAGATTGGCAACCAGATACGCAGTATTTT. The chain recombines TRBV20-1 with TRBJ2-3, with D unresolved. This CDR3 has 13 residues. Germline values: CDR1 DFQATT, CDR2 SNEGSKA (reference sequence). V was cut by 0 bases and J by 4 bases, with 8 bases left in between.

The chain is built from TRBV29-1 and TRBJ1-1; D gene unclear. Germline V gives CDR1 SQVTM, CDR2 ANQGSEA. This CDR3 is built from 11 residues. V lost 4 bases and J 4 bases, leaving 7 bases between the germline ends. Here the CDR3 reads CSVGGSTEAFF. DNA of the CDR3: TGCAGCGTTGGTGGAAGCACTGAAGCTTTCTTT.

The rearrangement uses TRBV7-8 and TRBJ2-7; D gene uncertain. The V gene's germline CDR1 is SGHVS and CDR2 FQNEAQ. There are 13 residues in the CDR3. V gave up 3 bases and J gave up 3 bases, with 9 bases separating them. As DNA, the CDR3 is TGTGCCAGCAGCTTCAGTAGAGTCTACGAGCAGTACTTC. The encoded protein is CASSFSRVYEQYF. Combining the CDR3 with reference TRBV7-8 and TRBJ2-7 gives the whole variable domain GAGVSQSPRYKVAKRGQDVALRCDPISGHVSLFWYQQALGQGPEFLTYFQNEAQLDKSGLPSDRFFAERPEGSVSTLKIQRTQQEDSAVYLCASSFSRVYEQYFGPGTRLTVT.

A few counts support this clonotype. V usage is TRBV2 and J usage is TRBJ2-7, with no clear D. Trimming cost V 4 bases and J 6 bases, with 16 bases left between them. In germline, CDR1 is SNHLY, CDR2 FYNNEI. This CDR3 region has 14 residues. The CDR3 nucleotides read TGTGCCAGCAGTGTGCGGAACCTGTTACGCGAGCAGTACTTC. It encodes CASSVRNLLREQYF.

This clonotype has ten or more counts. The chain employs TRBV28 and TRBJ2-7; 9 bases agree with TRBD1. Germline loops: CDR1 MDHEN, CDR2 SYDVKM. V trimming: 4 bases; J trimming: 3 bases; junction bases outside the gene matches: 4. This CDR3 is built from 14 residues. CDR3 DNA sequence: TGTGCCAGCAGTTATGGGGGACAGGGCTACGAGCAGTACTTC. Protein sequence: CASSYGGQGYEQYF.

There are many counts of this clonotype. The chain couples TRBV20-1 to TRBJ1-1; D unresolved. The ends were cut back, 6 bases at V and 6 bases at J, with 8 bases in the middle. Germline CDR1 and CDR2: DFQATT and SNEGSKA (reference sequence). The CDR3 is made up of 10 amino acids. CDR3 DNA: TGCAGTGCCCGAGCGCCTGAAGCTTTCTTT. Its protein product is CSARAPEAFF.

This clonotype was counted ten times or more. J is TRBJ2-3 and V is TRBV20-1; 9 bases fit TRBD2. Germline lookup yields CDR1 DFQATT and CDR2 SNEGSKA (reference sequence). The V segment lost 1 base and the J segment 0 bases; nucleotides outside the gene matches: 8. The CDR3 spans 17 residues. As DNA, the CDR3 is TGCAGTGCTAGAGGTTTTAGGCTAGCGGGGAGCACAGATACGCAGTATTTT. Amino acid sequence: CSARGFRLAGSTDTQYF.

This clonotype showed up many times. The chain links TRBV2 to TRBJ2-3; 12 bases map to TRBD2. V lost 4 bases, J lost 4 bases, and 3 bases stayed unmatched. Germline CDR1 SNHLY, CDR2 FYNNEI. This CDR3 comprises 15 residues. The CDR3 protein is CASSGLAGGADTQYF. DNA for the CDR3: TGTGCCAGCAGTGGGCTAGCGGGAGGGGCAGATACGCAGTATTTT.

This clonotype showed up many times. This chain links TRBV6-1 with TRBJ2-1; D may be TRBD2 (5 bases). Germline CDR1 is MNHNS and CDR2 is SASEGT. V lost 5 bases, J lost 6 bases, and 14 bases lay in between. CDR3 length: 14 amino acids. In DNA, the CDR3 is TGTGCCAGCAGTTCGCCACCACTAGTCAATGAGCAGTTCTTC. This translates into CASSSPPLVNEQFF.

This clonotype was detected many times. One junction end disagrees with the germline gene, perhaps due to a read error. J is TRBJ1-1 and V is TRBV19; no firm D call. Germline V gives CDR1 LNHDA, CDR2 SQIVND (reference sequence). CDR3 length: 14 amino acids. CDR3 protein: CASSLDVPAFEAFF. For the CDR3, the DNA is TGTGCCAGTAGTCTAGACGTCCCCGCTTTTGAAGCTTTCTTT.

This clonotype was observed many times. The chain uses TRBV5-1 and TRBJ1-6, with no clear D. V was trimmed by 1 base and J by 11 bases, leaving 10 bases between them. This CDR3 has 13 amino acids. Germline assignment: CDR1 SGHRS and CDR2 YFSETQ. The DNA of the CDR3 is TGCGCCAGCAGCTTGCGTCTTGAGACACCCCTCCACTTT. Protein product: CASSLRLETPLHF.

The chain links TRBV6-4 to TRBJ2-3, with TRBD2 as a possible D gene (5 bases). The germline V gene encodes CDR1 MRHNA and CDR2 SNTAGT. The germline V and J ends were trimmed by 6 bases and 1 base, with 14 bases remaining between them. The length of the CDR3 is 15 residues. The chain's CDR3 is CASSDNPGGTDTQYF. The CDR3 DNA reads as TGTGCCAGCAGCGACAATCCCGGGGGCACAGATACGCAGTATTTT.

This clonotype was observed many times. The J gene is TRBJ1-1, the V gene TRBV5-1; D is possibly TRBD1 (6 bases). There are 16 residues in the CDR3. Germline values: CDR1 SGHRS, CDR2 YFSETQ. V was pared by 0 bases and J by 5 bases, with 17 bases between. For the CDR3, the DNA is TGCGCCAGCAGCTTGGTGCTCGGGGGGCCTGGGACTGAAGCTTTCTTT. This translates into CASSLVLGGPGTEAFF.

This clonotype was seen a few times. This chain joins TRBV20-1 and TRBJ2-3; 9 bases fit TRBD2. From germline, CDR1 is DFQATT and CDR2 SNEGSKA (reference sequence). CDR3 size: 16 residues. Trimming took 2 bases from V and 5 from J; bases not matched to a gene: 11. CDR3 in amino acids: CSARRAGGNNLDTQYF. As DNA, the CDR3 is TGCAGTGCTAGAAGAGCGGGAGGAAATAATCTAGATACGCAGTATTTT.

This clonotype was seen a few times. The chain has TRBV11-1 and TRBJ2-7; D gene unclear. The V gene lost 3 bases and the J gene lost 4 bases, with 10 bases spanning the gap. Germline CDR1 is SGHAT and CDR2 is FQDESV (reference sequence). This CDR3 is built from 13 residues. In DNA, the CDR3 is TGTGCCAGCAGCTTGTTGGGCCTTTACGAGCAGTACTTC. Amino acids: CASSLLGLYEQYF.

This clonotype was seen many times. This chain uses TRBV27 with TRBJ1-1; weak D call: TRBD1 (5 bases). Trimming took 8 bases from V and 3 from J, leaving 10 bases between them. The CDR3 sequence is 12 residues long. Germline assignment: CDR1 MNHEY and CDR2 SMNVEV (reference sequence). For the CDR3, the DNA is TGTGCCAGCTGGGACGGATACACTGAAGCTTTCTTT. Residues: CASWDGYTEAFF.

This clonotype has more than one count but fewer than ten. J is TRBJ1-1 and V is TRBV19; 9 bases align to TRBD1. This CDR3 region has 17 residues. Germline CDR1 LNHDA, CDR2 SQIVND (reference sequence). The ends lost 5 bases at V and 3 bases at J; junction bases unmatched: 13. The CDR3 is CASSPQPAGTGHTEAFF. As DNA, the CDR3 is TGTGCCAGTAGTCCCCAACCAGCGGGGACAGGGCACACTGAAGCTTTCTTT.

This rearrangement joins TRBV9 to TRBJ2-5, with D possibly TRBD2 on 6 matching bases. Germline CDR1 SGDLS, CDR2 YYNGEE. Between the trimmed V and J ends, which lost 4 bases and 1 base, there was a span of 17 bases. The CDR3 loop spans 16 amino acids. In DNA form, the CDR3 reads TGTGCCAGCAGCACCCCCGGGAGCGGTCCCCAAGAGACCCAGTACTTC. It translates to CASSTPGSGPQETQYF. Based on the CDR3 plus reference TRBV9 and TRBJ2-5, the full variable domain is DSGVTQTPKHLITATGQRVTLRCSPRSGDLSVYWYQQSLDQGLQFLIQYYNGEERAKGNILERFSAQQFPDLHSELNLSSLELGDSALYFCASSTPGSGPQETQYFGPGTRLLVL.

This rearrangement joins TRBV3-1 to TRBJ1-1; the D is unclear. The germline gives CDR1 LGHDT, CDR2 YNNKEL (reference sequence). The V and J ends lost 0 bases and 6 bases respectively, with 8 bases between them. This CDR3 has 13 amino acids. CDR3 bases: TGTGCCAGCAGCCAAGATCAGGTGGCTGAAGCTTTCTTT. It is translated as CASSQDQVAEAFF. Using reference TRBV3-1 and TRBJ1-1 for the parts outside the CDR3, the full variable domain is DTAVSQTPKYLVTQMGNDKSIKCEQNLGHDTMYWYKQDSKKFLKIMFSYNNKELIINETVPNRFSPKSPDKAHLNLHINSLELGDSAVYFCASSQDQVAEAFFGQGTRLTVV.

This chain uses TRBV19 with TRBJ2-7; D unclear. This CDR3 has 16 amino acids. Trimming removed 7 bases at V and 5 bases at J, with 24 bases between. The V gene's germline CDR1 is LNHDA and CDR2 SQIVND (reference sequence). The CDR3 nucleotides are TGTGCCAGTACCTTATCCGGTCGGGCAGGTGGGGACGAGCAGTACTTC. Protein: CASTLSGRAGGDEQYF.

This clonotype occurred many times. The V call is TRBV6-1, the J call TRBJ2-7; TRBD1 is a possible D gene (5 bases). CDR1 is MNHNS and CDR2 is SASEGT in the germline V gene. This CDR3 is 14 amino acids long. V shed 3 bases and J shed 4 bases, with 13 bases lying between them. The CDR3 loop is CASSETTQGYEQYF. CDR3 coding DNA: TGTGCCAGCAGTGAGACCACTCAGGGTTACGAGCAGTACTTC.

This clonotype has only a few counts. V is TRBV5-1 and J is TRBJ2-7; D is unresolved. Germline CDR1 is SGHRS and CDR2 is YFSETQ. This CDR3 spans 12 amino acids. V gave up 5 bases and J gave up 4 bases, with 10 bases separating them. CDR3 amino acids: CASSSVLYEQYF. CDR3 bases: TGCGCCAGCAGTTCCGTCTTGTACGAGCAGTACTTC.